This T cell receptor (beta chain) emerged from a study of blood T cell repertoires in COVID-19. Whole-study context: In each case, the material was cDNA or gDNA derived from T cells, B-cell-depleted T cells, or PBMCs.

There are 13 residues in the CDR3. Looked up from germline, CDR1 is WSHSY and CDR2 is SAAADI. V dropped 4 bases and J dropped 4; count of bases not matched to a gene: 3. TCRdb's table, derived via immunoSEQ multiplex PCR, lists solely in-frame clones and lacks some. The repertoire includes 200,000 or so clones, around 80% of them detected once, and less than 7% sits in the top ten. The sequence was obtained from a woman aged 70-85 years with acute or convalescent COVID-19. Sequences were obtained from peripheral blood. The rearrangement links TRBV10-2 to TRBJ2-5, with 7 bases matching TRBD1. In DNA, the CDR3 is TGCGCCAGCAGTGGACAGGGCCCAGAGACCCAGTACTTC. This sequence encodes CASSGQGPETQYF.